This TCR beta chain was sequenced in a study of cytomegalovirus exposure and HLA in healthy donors. The study, taken as a whole, reports: It was 164 TCR beta chains that were listed as cytomegalovirus-associated. Reports showed the classifier diagnosing cytomegalovirus status with high specificity and sensitivity. One later analysis, an examination of the approximately 130 validation repertoires, found that first-cohort TCR clusters tended to co-occur in them.

Assay used: immunoSEQ multiplex PCR; TCRdb lists only in-frame clones, some missing. The sample consists of about 170,000 clones, about 86% of them appearing once. This CDR3 contains 13 residues. Germline V gene lookup returns CDR1 SEHNR and CDR2 FQNEAQ (reference sequence). Trimming took 5 bases from V and 8 from J, leaving 15 bases between them. The donors were members of the roughly 120-subject validation cohort (separate from the 666-subject first cohort). Regarding this clone: Its antigen is not known.

J is TRBJ1-2 and V is TRBV7-9; a weak D match, TRBD1 (5 bases). Sequencing was done on a sample of PBMCs. This clonotype originated in a woman under 40 in good health and CMV-seronegative. DNA for the CDR3: TGTGCCAGCAGCCCGTCCCCGGGACTCGGCTACACCTTC. It specifies CASSPSPGLGYTF.